This T cell receptor (beta chain) originates from a study of beta chain features in type 1 diabetes. Study-level background: There was similarity between patients and healthy donors in age, gender and cell yields. The study, taken as a whole, reports: It was not settled here whether HLA type affects TCRB rearrangement. Naive, central memory and Treg TCRB repertoires appeared more alike in patients than in healthy donors. Patients and controls would be equally affected if PCR favored shorter templates.

This clone has only a few counts. Its antigen remains unknown. Reverse transcribing all isolated RNA meant expressed TCRB transcripts were sequenced. Only in-frame clones appear in the TCRdb table, and some are missing; sequencing was by immunoSEQ multiplex PCR. The sample consists of some 150,000 clones, 10% of them appearing once. This clonotype was sampled from a man aged 18 to 35 in good health. Material for sequencing was naive CD4+ T cells from blood.

In DNA, the CDR3 is TGTGCCTGGAGTGTGCGGGGAACGGTCGGCTACACCTTC. It is translated as CAWSVRGTVGYTF. The chain employs TRBV30 and TRBJ1-2; D ambiguous. The germline gives CDR1 GTSNPN, CDR2 SVGIG (reference sequence). With 0 bases removed from V and 8 bases from J, the gap between germline ends came to 13 bases. The CDR3 runs 13 residues.